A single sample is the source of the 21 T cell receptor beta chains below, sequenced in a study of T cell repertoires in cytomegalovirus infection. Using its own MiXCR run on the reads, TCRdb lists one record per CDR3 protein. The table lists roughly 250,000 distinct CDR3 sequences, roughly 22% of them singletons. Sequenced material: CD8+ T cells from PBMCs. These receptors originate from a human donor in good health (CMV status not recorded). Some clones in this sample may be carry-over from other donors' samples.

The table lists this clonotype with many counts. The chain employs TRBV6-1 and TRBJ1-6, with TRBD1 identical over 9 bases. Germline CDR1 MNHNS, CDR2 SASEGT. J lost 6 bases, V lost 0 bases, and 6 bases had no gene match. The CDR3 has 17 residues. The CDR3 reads CASSEALQGALNSPLHF. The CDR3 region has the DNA TGTGCCAGCAGTGAAGCGCTACAGGGGGCGCTTAATTCACCCCTCCACTTT.

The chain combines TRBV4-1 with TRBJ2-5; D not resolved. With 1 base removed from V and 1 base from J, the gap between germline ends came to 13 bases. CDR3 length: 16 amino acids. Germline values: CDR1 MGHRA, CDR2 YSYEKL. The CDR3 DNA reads TGCGCCAGCAGCCAAGTTCGACTCACTGTCCAAGAGACCCAGTACTTC. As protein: CASSQVRLTVQETQYF.

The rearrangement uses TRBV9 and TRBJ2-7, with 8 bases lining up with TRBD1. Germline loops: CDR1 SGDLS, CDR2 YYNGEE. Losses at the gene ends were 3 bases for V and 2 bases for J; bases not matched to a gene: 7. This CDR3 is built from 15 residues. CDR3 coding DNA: TGTGCCAGCAGCGCCTCCGGGACAGGTACCTACGAGCAGTACTTC. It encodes CASSASGTGTYEQYF. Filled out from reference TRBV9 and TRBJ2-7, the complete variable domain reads DSGVTQTPKHLITATGQRVTLRCSPRSGDLSVYWYQQSLDQGLQFLIQYYNGEERAKGNILERFSAQQFPDLHSELNLSSLELGDSALYFCASSASGTGTYEQYFGPGTRLTVT.

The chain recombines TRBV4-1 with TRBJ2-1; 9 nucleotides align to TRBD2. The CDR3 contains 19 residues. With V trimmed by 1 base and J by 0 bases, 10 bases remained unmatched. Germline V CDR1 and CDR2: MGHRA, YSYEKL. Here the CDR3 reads CASSQGGASGESSYNEQFF. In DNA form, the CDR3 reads TGCGCCAGCAGCCAAGGGGGGGCTAGCGGGGAGAGCTCCTACAATGAGCAGTTCTTC.

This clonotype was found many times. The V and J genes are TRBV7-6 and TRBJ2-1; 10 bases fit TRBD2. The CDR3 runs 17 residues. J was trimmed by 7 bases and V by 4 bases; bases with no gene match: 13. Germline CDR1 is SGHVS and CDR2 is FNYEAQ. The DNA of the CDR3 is TGTGCCAGCAGCTGGTATTCTAGCGGGGGTTTAACAAATGAGCAGTTCTTC. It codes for CASSWYSSGGLTNEQFF.

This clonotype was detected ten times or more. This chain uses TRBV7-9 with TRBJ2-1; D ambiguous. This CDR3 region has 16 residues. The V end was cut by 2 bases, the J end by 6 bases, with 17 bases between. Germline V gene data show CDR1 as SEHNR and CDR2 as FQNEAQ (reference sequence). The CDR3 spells CASSLKAKVLFNEQFF. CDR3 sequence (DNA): TGTGCCAGCAGCTTAAAGGCCAAAGTCCTTTTCAATGAGCAGTTCTTC. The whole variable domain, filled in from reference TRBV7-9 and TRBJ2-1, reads DTGVSQNPRHKITKRGQNVTFRCDPISEHNRLYWYRQTLGQGPEFLTYFQNEAQLEKSRLLSDRFSAERPKGSFSTLEIQRTEQGDSAMYLCASSLKAKVLFNEQFFGPGTRLTVL.

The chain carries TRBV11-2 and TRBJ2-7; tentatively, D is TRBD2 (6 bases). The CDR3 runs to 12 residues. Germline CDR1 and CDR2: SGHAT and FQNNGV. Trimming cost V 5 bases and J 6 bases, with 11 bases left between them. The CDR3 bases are TGTGCCAGCAGCCCAGGGACTTCCGAGCAGTACTTC. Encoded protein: CASSPGTSEQYF. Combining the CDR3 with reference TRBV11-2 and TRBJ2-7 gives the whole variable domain EAGVAQSPRYKIIEKRQSVAFWCNPISGHATLYWYQQILGQGPKLLIQFQNNGVVDDSQLPKDRFSAERLKGVDSTLKIQPAKLEDSAVYLCASSPGTSEQYFGPGTRLTVT.

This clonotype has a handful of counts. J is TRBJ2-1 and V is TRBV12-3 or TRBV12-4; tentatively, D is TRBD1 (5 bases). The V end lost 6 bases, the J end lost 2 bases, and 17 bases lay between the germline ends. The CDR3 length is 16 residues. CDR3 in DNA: TGTGCCAGCAGCGGTGGACAAGGCGTTCCCTACAATGAGCAGTTCTTC. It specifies CASSGGQGVPYNEQFF.

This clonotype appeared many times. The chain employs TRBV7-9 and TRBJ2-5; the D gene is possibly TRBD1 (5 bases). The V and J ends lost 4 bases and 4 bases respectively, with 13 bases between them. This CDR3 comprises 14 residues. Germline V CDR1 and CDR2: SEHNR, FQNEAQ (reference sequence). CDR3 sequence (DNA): TGTGCCAGCAGCTCCTCGTCAGGGCGAGAGACCCAGTACTTC. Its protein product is CASSSSSGRETQYF.

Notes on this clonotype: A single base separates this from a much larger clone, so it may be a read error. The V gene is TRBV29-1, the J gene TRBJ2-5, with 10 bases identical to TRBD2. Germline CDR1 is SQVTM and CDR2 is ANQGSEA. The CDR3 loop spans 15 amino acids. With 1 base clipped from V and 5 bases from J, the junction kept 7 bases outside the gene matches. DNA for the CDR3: TGCAGCGTTGAAGGGCTAGCGGGGGCGCTGGAGACCCAGTACTTC. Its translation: CSVEGLAGALETQYF.

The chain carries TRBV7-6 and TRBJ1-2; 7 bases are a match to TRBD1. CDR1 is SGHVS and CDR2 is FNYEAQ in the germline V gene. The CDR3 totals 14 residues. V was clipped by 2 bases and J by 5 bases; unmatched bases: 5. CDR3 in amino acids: CASSLLGQLYGYTF. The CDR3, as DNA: TGTGCCAGCAGCTTATTGGGACAGCTTTATGGCTACACCTTC.

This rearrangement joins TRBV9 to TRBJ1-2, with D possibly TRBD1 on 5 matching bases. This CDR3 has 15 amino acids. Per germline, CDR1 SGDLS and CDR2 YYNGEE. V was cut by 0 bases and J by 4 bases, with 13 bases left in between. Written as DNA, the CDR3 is TGTGCCAGCAGCGTAGGTGCGGCGGACATCTATGGCTACACCTTC. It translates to CASSVGAADIYGYTF. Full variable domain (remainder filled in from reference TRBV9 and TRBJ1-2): DSGVTQTPKHLITATGQRVTLRCSPRSGDLSVYWYQQSLDQGLQFLIQYYNGEERAKGNILERFSAQQFPDLHSELNLSSLELGDSALYFCASSVGAADIYGYTFGSGTRLTVV.

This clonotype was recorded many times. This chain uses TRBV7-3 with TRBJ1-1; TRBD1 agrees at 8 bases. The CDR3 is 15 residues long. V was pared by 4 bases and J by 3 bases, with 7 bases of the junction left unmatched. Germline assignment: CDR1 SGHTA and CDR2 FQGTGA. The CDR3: CASSSDREGDTEAFF. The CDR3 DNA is TGTGCCAGCAGCTCGGACAGGGAAGGTGACACTGAAGCTTTCTTT.

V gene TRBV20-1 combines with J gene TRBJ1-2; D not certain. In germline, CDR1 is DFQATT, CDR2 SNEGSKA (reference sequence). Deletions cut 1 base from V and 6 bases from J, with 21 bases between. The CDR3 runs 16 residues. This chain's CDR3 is CSARGAEEAPFHGYTF. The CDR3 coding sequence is TGCAGTGCTAGAGGGGCAGAAGAAGCTCCCTTTCATGGCTACACCTTC.

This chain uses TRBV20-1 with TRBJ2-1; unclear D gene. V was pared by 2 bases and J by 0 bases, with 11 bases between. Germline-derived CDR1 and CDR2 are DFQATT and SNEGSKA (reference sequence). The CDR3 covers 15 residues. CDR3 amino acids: CSARPPASSYNEQFF. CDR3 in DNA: TGCAGTGCTAGACCCCCGGCGAGCTCCTACAATGAGCAGTTCTTC.

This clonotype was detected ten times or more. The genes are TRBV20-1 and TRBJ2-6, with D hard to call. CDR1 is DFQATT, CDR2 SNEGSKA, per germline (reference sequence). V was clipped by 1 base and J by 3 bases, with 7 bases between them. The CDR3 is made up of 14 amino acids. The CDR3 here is CSARGLDGANVLTF. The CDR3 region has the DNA TGCAGTGCTAGAGGGCTAGATGGGGCCAACGTCCTGACTTTC.

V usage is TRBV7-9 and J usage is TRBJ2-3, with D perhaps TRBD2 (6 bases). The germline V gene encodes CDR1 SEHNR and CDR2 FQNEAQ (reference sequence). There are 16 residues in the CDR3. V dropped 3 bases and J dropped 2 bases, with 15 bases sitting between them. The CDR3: CASSFLGGAITDTQYF. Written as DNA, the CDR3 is TGTGCCAGCAGCTTTTTAGGCGGGGCGATCACAGATACGCAGTATTTT.

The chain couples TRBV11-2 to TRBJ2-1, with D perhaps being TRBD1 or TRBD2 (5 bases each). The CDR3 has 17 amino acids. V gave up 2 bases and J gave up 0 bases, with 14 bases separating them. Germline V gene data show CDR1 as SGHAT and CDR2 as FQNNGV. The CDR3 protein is CASSLLGRAISYNEQFF. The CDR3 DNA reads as TGTGCCAGCAGCTTATTGGGGCGGGCGATCTCCTACAATGAGCAGTTCTTC. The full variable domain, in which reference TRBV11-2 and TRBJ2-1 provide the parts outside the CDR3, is EAGVAQSPRYKIIEKRQSVAFWCNPISGHATLYWYQQILGQGPKLLIQFQNNGVVDDSQLPKDRFSAERLKGVDSTLKIQPAKLEDSAVYLCASSLLGRAISYNEQFFGPGTRLTVL.

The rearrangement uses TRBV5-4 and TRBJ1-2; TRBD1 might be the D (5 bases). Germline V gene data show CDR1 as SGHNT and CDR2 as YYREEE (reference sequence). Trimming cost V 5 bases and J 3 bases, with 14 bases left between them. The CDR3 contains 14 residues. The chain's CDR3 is CASSFGQADYGYTF. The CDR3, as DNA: TGTGCCAGCAGTTTCGGACAAGCGGACTATGGCTACACCTTC.

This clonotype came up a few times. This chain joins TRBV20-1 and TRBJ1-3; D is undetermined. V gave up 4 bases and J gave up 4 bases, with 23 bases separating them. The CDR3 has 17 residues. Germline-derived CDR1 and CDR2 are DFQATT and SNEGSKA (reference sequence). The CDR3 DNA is TGCAGTGCTATTCCGGACTCCATTCAGACCTCCGGAAACACCATATATTTT. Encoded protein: CSAIPDSIQTSGNTIYF.

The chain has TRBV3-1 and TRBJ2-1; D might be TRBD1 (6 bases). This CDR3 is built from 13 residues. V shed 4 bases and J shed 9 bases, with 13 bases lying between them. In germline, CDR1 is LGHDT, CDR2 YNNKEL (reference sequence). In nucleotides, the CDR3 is TGTGCCAGCAGCCCACAGGGCTCCAGTGAGCAGTTCTTC. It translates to CASSPQGSSEQFF.